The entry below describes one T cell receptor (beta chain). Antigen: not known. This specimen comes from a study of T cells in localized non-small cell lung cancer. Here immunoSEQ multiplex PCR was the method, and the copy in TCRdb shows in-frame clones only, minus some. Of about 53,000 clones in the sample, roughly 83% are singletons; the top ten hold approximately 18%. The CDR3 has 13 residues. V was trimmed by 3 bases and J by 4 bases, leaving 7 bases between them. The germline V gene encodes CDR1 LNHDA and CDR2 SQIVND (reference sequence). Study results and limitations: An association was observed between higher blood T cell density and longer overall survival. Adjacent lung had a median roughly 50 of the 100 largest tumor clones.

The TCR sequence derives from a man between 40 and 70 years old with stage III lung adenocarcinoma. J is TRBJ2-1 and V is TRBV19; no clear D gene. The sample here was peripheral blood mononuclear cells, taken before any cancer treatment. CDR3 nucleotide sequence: TGTGCCAGTAGTATGGGCCAGTACAATGAGCAGTTCTTC. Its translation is CASSMGQYNEQFF.